This T cell receptor beta chain was identified during a study of blood T cell repertoires in COVID-19. Study-level information: PBMCs, B-cell-depleted T cells, or T cells were the source of the cDNA or gDNA that made up the material.

Method: immunoSEQ multiplex PCR; TCRdb's copy keeps in-frame clones and lacks some. The sample contains more than 200,000 clones, around 87% of which appear only once. The CDR3 sequence is 13 residues long. Trimming pared 2 bases from V and 2 bases from J, leaving 6 bases between. The germline CDR1 and CDR2 sequences are ENHRY and SYGVKD. The study recruited people aged about 18 to 90 years across 24 US areas. Source material: PBMCs or T cells enriched from blood (not recorded which). The V and J genes are TRBV10-3 and TRBJ1-2; D is possibly TRBD1 (6 bases). This clonotype was sampled from a man aged 25 to 45 in a cohort exposed to, infected with or recovered from COVID-19 (not recorded which). CDR3 sequence: CAISETGNYGYTF. CDR3 DNA sequence: TGTGCCATCAGTGAGACAGGGAACTATGGCTACACCTTC.